This TCR beta chain was captured by sequencing in a study of T cell clones after liver transplantation. Looking at the study overall: Standard immunosuppression, with no induction, continued until 12-24 months after transplant.

Sequencing was performed with immunoSEQ multiplex PCR; in TCRdb, only in-frame clones are kept and a portion is missing. Of about 11,000 clones in the sample, 70% to 75% are singletons; the top ten hold roughly 24%. With respect to this clone: Its target is not known.

Study-wide points: Circulating graft-donor-reactive CD4 TCRbeta sequences fell significantly post-transplant in most of the 8 subjects.

V lost 7 bases and J 9 bases, leaving 16 bases between the germline ends. The germline gives CDR1 SEHNR, CDR2 FQNEAQ (reference sequence). The CDR3 runs to 14 residues. The TCR was taken from a human patient who received a liver transplant. Some T cells may arise from the graft donor. The specimen was CD4+ T cells from blood, collected around 32 months after liver transplant. The chain combines TRBV7-9 with TRBJ1-6; D is uncertain. The CDR3 loop is CASTLAPRGSPLHF. For the CDR3, the DNA is TGTGCCAGCACCCTAGCTCCTCGGGGTTCACCCCTCCACTTT.